A single sample is the source of the 13 T cell receptor beta chains below, sequenced in a study of shared clonotypes between healthy human individuals (dated by TCRdb to 2020 to 2021). The library came from the immunoSEQ multiplex PCR assay. As stored in TCRdb, this immuneACCESS dataset retains in-frame rearrangements with V and J assigned. A fraction of the clones does not appear; measured against another copy, unresolved V genes explain less than half of the discrepancy, and the remainder lacks a known reason. Recorded for this sample are approximately 700,000 clones; about 80% of them occurred a single time. The ten largest clonotypes hold roughly 1.9% of the sample. The sequenced sample consisted of memory CD4+ T cells sorted from blood. The cell subset or site label of this sample denotes: CD45RA-negative fraction. Every receptor here comes from a woman aged 25 to 45 in good health.

The V and J genes are TRBV2 and TRBJ1-1; 7 bases line up with TRBD1. The germline gives CDR1 SNHLY, CDR2 FYNNEI. The CDR3 is 14 amino acids. V lost 5 bases to trimming and J lost 6 bases; unmatched junction nucleotides: 9. CDR3 DNA sequence: TGTGCCAGCAGTTCACAGGGGCGAGGGGCTGAAGCTTTCTTT. Translating it yields CASSSQGRGAEAFF.

The chain joins TRBV28 to TRBJ2-6; D gene unclear. CDR3 length: 17 amino acids. V dropped 2 bases and J dropped 0 bases, with 11 bases sitting between them. Germline V gives CDR1 MDHEN, CDR2 SYDVKM. The CDR3 DNA is TGTGCCAGCAGTTTAGCCCTCGACCTCTCTGGGGCCAACGTCCTGACTTTC. Translated: CASSLALDLSGANVLTF.

This chain joins TRBV4-1 and TRBJ2-7; weak D call: TRBD2 (5 bases). CDR1 is MGHRA and CDR2 is YSYEKL in the germline V gene. The CDR3 contains 14 residues. V shed 4 bases and J shed 0 bases, with 10 bases lying between them. The DNA for the CDR3 is TGCGCCAGCAGCCGAAGCCGGGACTCCTACGAGCAGTACTTC. Protein product: CASSRSRDSYEQYF.

The chain couples TRBV10-3 to TRBJ1-1; D is perhaps TRBD1 (6 bases). The germline CDR1 and CDR2 sequences are ENHRY and SYGVKD. Trimming shortened V by 4 bases and J by 5 bases, and 14 bases separated the two germline ends. The CDR3 totals 14 residues. The CDR3 sequence is CAISAQGPKTEAFF. The CDR3 DNA sequence: TGTGCCATCAGTGCACAGGGCCCAAAGACTGAAGCTTTCTTT.

This chain joins TRBV6-6 and TRBJ1-5; 9 nucleotides agree with TRBD1. Germline V CDR1 and CDR2: MNHNY, SVGAGI (reference sequence). V lost 6 bases, J lost 2 bases, and 8 bases stayed unmatched. The CDR3 covers 16 residues. CDR3 sequence: CASRPGQGIGNQPQHF. The CDR3 nucleotides read TGTGCCAGCAGACCGGGACAGGGTATTGGCAATCAGCCCCAGCATTTT.

This chain joins TRBV5-1 and TRBJ2-2; 7 bases fit TRBD1. The CDR3 has 16 residues. The ends lost 5 bases at V and 1 base at J; junction bases unmatched: 8. Per the germline V gene, CDR1 is SGHRS and CDR2 is YFSETQ. CDR3 loop: CASSQETGLNTGELFF. The DNA of the CDR3 is TGCGCCAGCAGTCAGGAGACAGGGTTGAACACCGGGGAGCTGTTTTTT.

The chain uses TRBV5-4 and TRBJ2-3; 8 bases align to TRBD1. CDR3 length equals 15 residues. Germline V CDR1 and CDR2: SGHNT, YYREEE (reference sequence). Trimming at V came to 0 bases and at J to 2 bases, leaving 2 bases not matched to a gene. This CDR3 reads CASSLGQGITDTQYF. The CDR3 nucleotides are TGTGCCAGCAGCTTGGGACAGGGGATCACAGATACGCAGTATTTT.

The rearrangement uses TRBV27 and TRBJ1-2; TRBD1 matches at 10 bases. Germline values: CDR1 MNHEY, CDR2 SMNVEV (reference sequence). V dropped 5 bases and J dropped 4; count of bases not matched to a gene: 7. The CDR3 length is 15 residues. The CDR3 DNA is TGTGCCAGCAGTACAAGACAGGGGGCTGGCTATGGCTACACCTTC. It yields the protein CASSTRQGAGYGYTF.

This chain links TRBV5-4 with TRBJ2-3; possibly TRBD1 for D (6 bases). The CDR3 loop spans 14 amino acids. Per germline, CDR1 SGHNT and CDR2 YYREEE (reference sequence). Trimming took 4 bases from V and 0 from J, leaving 9 bases between them. The CDR3 spells CASSLGQSTDTQYF. The CDR3 DNA reads as TGTGCCAGCAGCCTCGGACAGAGCACAGATACGCAGTATTTT.

This chain joins TRBV6-4 and TRBJ2-7; D uncertain. V was pared by 5 bases and J by 2 bases, with 16 bases between. Germline lookup yields CDR1 MRHNA and CDR2 SNTAGT. CDR3 length equals 15 residues. The CDR3 loop is CASSPPPPGTYEQYF. The DNA of the CDR3 is TGTGCCAGCAGTCCGCCACCCCCCGGTACCTACGAGCAGTACTTC.

This chain uses TRBV11-3 with TRBJ2-7, with a weak D call TRBD1 (5 bases). Germline CDR1 reads SGHNT; CDR2 reads YENEEA. Trimming shortened V by 3 bases and J by 5 bases, and 14 bases separated the two germline ends. The CDR3 runs to 14 residues. In nucleotides, the CDR3 is TGTGCCAGCAGCTTCGATAGGACAACCGACGAGCAGTACTTC. Translating gives CASSFDRTTDEQYF.

The chain carries TRBV5-1 and TRBJ2-2; D may match TRBD1 or TRBD2 (6 bases each). The V end lost 4 bases, the J end lost 3 bases, and 16 bases lay between the germline ends. The germline CDR1 and CDR2 sequences are SGHRS and YFSETQ. CDR3 length equals 16 residues. CDR3 coding DNA: TGCGCCAGCAGCCGGGGGCCGTCAGCCGACACCGGGGAGCTGTTTTTT. Translated, it gives CASSRGPSADTGELFF.

The rearrangement joins TRBV28 to TRBJ1-2; possibly TRBD1 for D (5 bases). This CDR3 is built from 14 residues. V gave up 8 bases and J gave up 4 bases, with 17 bases separating them. CDR1 is MDHEN and CDR2 is SYDVKM in the germline V gene. CDR3 residues: CASGGLNSRYGYTF. The CDR3 nucleotides read TGTGCCAGCGGGGGTTTGAATTCACGCTATGGCTACACCTTC.